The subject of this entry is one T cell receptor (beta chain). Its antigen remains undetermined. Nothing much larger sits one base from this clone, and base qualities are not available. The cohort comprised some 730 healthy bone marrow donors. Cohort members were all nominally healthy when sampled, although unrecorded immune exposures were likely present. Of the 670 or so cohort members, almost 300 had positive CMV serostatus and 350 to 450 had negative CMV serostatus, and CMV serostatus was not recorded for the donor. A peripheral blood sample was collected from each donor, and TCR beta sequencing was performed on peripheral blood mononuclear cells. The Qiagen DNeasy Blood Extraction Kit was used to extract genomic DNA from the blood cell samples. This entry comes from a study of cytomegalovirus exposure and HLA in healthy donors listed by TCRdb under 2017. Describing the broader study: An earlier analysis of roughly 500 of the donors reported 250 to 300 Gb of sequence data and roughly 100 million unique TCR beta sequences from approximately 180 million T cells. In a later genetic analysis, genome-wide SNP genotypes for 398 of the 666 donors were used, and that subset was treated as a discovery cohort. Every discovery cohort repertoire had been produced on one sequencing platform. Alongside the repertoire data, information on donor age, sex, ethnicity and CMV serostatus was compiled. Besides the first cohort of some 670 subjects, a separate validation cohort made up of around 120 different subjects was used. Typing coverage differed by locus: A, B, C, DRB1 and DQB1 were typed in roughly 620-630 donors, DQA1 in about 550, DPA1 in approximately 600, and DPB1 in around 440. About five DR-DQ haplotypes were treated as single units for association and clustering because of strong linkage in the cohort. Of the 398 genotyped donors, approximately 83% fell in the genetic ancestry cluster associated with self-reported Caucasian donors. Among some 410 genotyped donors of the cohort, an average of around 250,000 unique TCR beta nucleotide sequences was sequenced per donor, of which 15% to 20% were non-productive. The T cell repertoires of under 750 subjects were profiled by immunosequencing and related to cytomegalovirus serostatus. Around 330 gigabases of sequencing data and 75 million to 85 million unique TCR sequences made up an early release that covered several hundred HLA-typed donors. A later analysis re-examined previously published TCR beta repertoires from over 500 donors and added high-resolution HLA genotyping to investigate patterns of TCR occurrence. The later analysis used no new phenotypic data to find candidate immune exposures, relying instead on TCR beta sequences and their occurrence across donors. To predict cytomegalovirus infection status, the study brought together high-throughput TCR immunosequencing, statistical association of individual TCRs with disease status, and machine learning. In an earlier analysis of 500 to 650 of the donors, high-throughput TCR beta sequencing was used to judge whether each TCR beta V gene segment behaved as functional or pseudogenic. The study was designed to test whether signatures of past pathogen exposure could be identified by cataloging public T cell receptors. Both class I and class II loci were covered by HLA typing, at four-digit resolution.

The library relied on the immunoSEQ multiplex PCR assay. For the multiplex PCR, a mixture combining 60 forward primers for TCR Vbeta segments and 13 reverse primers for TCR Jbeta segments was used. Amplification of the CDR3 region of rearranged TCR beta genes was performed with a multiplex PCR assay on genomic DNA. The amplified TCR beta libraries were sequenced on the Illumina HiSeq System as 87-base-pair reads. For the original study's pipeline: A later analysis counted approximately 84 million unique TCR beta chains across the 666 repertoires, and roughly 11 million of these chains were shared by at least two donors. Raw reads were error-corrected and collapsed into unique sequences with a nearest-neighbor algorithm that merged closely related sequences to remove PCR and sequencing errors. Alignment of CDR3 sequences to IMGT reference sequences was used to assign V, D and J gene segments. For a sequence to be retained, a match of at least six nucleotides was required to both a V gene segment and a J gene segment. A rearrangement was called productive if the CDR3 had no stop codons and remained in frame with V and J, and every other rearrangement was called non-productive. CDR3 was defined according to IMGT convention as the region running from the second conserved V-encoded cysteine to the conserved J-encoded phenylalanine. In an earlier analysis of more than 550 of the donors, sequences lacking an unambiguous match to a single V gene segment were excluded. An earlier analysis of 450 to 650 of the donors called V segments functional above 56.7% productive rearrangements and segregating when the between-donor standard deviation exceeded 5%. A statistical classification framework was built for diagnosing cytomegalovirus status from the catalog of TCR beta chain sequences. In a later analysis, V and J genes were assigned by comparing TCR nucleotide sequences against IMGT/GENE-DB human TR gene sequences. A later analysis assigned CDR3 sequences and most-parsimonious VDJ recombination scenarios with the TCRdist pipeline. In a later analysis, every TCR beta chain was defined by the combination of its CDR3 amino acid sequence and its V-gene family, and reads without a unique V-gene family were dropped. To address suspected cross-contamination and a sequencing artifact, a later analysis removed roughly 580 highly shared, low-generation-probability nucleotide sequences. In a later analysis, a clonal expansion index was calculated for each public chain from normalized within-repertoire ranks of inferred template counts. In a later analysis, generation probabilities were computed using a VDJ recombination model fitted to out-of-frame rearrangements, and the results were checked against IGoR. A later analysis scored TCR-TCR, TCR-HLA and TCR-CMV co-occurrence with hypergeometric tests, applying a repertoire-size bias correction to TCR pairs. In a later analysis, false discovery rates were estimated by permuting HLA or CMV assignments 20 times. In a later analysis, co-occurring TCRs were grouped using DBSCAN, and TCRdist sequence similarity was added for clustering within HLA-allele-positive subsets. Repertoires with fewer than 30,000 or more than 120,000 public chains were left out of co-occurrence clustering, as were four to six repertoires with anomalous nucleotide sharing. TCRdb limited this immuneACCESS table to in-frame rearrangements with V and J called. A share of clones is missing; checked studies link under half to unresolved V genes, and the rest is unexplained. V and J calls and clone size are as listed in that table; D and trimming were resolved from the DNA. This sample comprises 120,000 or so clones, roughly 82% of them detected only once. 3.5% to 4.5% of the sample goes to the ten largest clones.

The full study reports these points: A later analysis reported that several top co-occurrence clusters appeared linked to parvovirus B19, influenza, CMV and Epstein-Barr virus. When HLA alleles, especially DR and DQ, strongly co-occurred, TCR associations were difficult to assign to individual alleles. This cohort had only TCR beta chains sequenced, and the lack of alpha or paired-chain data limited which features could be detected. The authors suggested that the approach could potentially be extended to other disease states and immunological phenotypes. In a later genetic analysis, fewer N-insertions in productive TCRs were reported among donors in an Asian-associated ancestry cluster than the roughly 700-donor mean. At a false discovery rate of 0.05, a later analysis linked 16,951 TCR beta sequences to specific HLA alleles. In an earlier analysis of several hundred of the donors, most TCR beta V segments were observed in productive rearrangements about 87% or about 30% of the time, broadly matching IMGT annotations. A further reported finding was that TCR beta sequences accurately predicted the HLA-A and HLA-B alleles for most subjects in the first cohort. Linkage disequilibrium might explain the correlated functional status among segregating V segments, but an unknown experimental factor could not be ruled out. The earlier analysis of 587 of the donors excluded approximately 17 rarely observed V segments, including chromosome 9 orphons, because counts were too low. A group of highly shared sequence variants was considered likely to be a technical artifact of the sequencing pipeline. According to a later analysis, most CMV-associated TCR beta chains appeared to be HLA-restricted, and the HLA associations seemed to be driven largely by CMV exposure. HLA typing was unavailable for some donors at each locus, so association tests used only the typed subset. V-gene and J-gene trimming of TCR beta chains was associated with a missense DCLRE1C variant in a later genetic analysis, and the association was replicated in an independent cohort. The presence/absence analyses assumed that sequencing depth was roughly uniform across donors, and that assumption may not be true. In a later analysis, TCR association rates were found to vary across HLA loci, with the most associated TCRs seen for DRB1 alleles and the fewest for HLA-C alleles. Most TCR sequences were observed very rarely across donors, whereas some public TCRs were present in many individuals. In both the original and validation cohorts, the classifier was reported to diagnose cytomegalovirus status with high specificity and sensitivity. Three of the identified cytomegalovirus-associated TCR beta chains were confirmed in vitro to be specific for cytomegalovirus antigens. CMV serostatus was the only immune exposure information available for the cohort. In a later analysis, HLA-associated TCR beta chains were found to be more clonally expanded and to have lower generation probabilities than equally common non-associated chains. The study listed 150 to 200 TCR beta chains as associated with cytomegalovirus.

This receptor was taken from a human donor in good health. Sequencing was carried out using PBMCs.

This receptor has the CDR3 CASSRTSGRGVGEQFF. Read as DNA, the sequence is TGTGCCAGCAGCCGGACTAGCGGGAGGGGTGTGGGTGAGCAGTTCTTC. The chain is made from TRBV7-2 and TRBJ2-1; 15 junctional bases match TRBD2. In the germline V gene, CDR1 corresponds to SGHTA and CDR2 to FQGNSA. Clipping removes 5 bases from V and 9 bases from J, with 8 as the unmatched junction base count. The CDR3, cysteine through phenylalanine, is 16 amino acids long. Only CDR3 DNA is held: 48 bases, read in frame from base 1. This CDR3, with the reference TRBV7-2 and TRBJ2-1 proteins standing in past its ends, gives the full variable domain GAGVSQSPSNKVTEKGKDVELRCDPISGHTALYWYRQSLGQGLEFLIYFQGNSAPDKSGLPSDRFSAERTGGSVSTLTIQRTQQEDSAVYLCASSRTSGRGVGEQFFGPGTRLTVL.